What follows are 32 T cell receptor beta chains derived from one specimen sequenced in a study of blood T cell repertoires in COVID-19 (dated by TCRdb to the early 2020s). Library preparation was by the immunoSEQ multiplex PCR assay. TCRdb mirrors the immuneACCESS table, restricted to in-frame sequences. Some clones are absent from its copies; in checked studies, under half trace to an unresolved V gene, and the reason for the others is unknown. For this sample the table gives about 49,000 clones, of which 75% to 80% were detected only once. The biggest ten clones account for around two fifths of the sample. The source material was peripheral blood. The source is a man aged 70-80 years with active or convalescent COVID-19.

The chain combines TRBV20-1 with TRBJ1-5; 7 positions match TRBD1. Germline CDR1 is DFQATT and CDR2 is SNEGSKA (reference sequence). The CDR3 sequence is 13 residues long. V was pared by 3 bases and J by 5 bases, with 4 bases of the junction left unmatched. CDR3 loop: CSASITGDQPQHF. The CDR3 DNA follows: TGCAGTGCTAGTATTACAGGGGATCAGCCCCAGCATTTT.

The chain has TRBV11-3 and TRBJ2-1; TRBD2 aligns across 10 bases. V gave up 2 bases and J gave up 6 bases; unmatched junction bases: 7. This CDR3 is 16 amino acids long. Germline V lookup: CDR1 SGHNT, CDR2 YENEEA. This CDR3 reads CASSLRWASGSNEQFF. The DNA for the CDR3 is TGTGCCAGCAGCTTACGTTGGGCTAGCGGGAGCAATGAGCAGTTCTTC. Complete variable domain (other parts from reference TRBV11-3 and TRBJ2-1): EAGVVQSPRYKIIEKKQPVAFWCNPISGHNTLYWYLQNLGQGPELLIRYENEEAVDDSQLPKDRFSAERLKGVDSTLKIQPAELGDSAVYLCASSLRWASGSNEQFFGPGTRLTVL.

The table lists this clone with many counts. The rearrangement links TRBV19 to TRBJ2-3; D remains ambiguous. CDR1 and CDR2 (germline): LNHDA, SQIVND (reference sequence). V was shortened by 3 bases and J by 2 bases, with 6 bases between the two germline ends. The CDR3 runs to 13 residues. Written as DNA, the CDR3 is TGTGCCAGTAGTATCCGCGACACAGATACGCAGTATTTT. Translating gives CASSIRDTDTQYF.

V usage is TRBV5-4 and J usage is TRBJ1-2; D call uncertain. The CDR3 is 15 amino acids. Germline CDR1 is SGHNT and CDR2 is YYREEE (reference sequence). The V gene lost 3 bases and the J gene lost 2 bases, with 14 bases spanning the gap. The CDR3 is CASSSQFTWNYGYTF. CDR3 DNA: TGTGCCAGCAGCTCTCAGTTTACATGGAACTATGGCTACACCTTC. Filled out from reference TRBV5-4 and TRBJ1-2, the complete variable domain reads ETGVTQSPTHLIKTRGQQVTLRCSSQSGHNTVSWYQQALGQGPQFIFQYYREEENGRGNFPPRFSGLQFPNYSSELNVNALELDDSALYLCASSSQFTWNYGYTFGSGTRLTVV.

CDR3 nucleotides: TGTGCCAGAGACTGGGGCAGGGAAGCCAATCAGCCCCAGCATTTT. It specifies CARDWGREANQPQHF. V usage is TRBV6-4 and J usage is TRBJ1-5; D might be TRBD1 (5 bases). V dropped 9 bases and J dropped 3 bases, with 18 bases sitting between them. The CDR3 consists of 15 residues. The germline V gene has CDR1 MRHNA and CDR2 SNTAGT.

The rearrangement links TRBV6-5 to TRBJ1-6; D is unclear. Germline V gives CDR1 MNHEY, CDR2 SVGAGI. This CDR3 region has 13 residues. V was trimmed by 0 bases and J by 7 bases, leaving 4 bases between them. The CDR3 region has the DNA TGTGCCAGCAGTTACTCCTTGAATTCACCCCTCCACTTT. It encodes CASSYSLNSPLHF.

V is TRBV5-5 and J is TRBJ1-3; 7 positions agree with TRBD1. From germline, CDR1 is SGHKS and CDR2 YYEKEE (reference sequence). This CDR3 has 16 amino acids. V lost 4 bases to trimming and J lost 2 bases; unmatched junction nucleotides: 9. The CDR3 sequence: CASSRHWTGTGNTIYF. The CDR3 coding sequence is TGTGCCAGCAGCCGCCACTGGACAGGCACTGGAAACACCATATATTTT.

Here the CDR3 reads CASSAIRGNTEAFF. The CDR3 coding sequence is TGTGCCAGCAGTGCAATTCGGGGGAACACTGAAGCTTTCTTT. The chain uses TRBV2 and TRBJ1-1; D is unclear. With 4 bases removed from V and 1 base from J, the gap between germline ends came to 10 bases. The CDR3 is 14 amino acids. The V gene's germline CDR1 is SNHLY and CDR2 FYNNEI.

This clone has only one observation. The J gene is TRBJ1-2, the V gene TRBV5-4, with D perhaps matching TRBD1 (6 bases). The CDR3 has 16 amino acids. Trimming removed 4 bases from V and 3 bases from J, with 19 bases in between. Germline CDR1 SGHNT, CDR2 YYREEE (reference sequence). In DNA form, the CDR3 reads TGTGCCAGCAGCCCCCAGGACAGTATTCCCTACTATGGCTACACCTTC. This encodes CASSPQDSIPYYGYTF.

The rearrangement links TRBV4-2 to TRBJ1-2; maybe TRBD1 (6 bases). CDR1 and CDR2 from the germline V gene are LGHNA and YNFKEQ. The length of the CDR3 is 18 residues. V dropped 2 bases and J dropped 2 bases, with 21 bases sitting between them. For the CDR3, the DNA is TGTGCCAGCAGCCAACACTCAATACAGGGATTCGAGAACTATGGCTACACCTTC. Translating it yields CASSQHSIQGFENYGYTF.

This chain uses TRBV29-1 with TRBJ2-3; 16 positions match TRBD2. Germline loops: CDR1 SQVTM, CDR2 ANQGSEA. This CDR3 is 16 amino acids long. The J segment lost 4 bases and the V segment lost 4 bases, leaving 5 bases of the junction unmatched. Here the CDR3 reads CSVVGTSGGVSDTQYF. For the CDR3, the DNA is TGCAGCGTTGTAGGGACTAGCGGGGGGGTCTCAGATACGCAGTATTTT.

The CDR3 DNA reads TGTGCCAGCAGCCACGGGACAGGGTGGCAGGACGAGCAGTACTTC. Its translation: CASSHGTGWQDEQYF. The chain uses TRBV3-1 (or the pseudogene TRBV3-2) and TRBJ2-7, with 9 bases that match TRBD1. Unmatched junction bases numbered 8, after V lost 3 bases and J lost 5 bases. The germline gives CDR1 LGHDT, CDR2 YNNKEL (reference sequence). This CDR3 has 15 amino acids.

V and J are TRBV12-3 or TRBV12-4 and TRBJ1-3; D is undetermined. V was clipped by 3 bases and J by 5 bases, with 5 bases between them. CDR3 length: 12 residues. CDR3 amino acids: CASSFPRNTIYF. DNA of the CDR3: TGTGCCAGCAGTTTTCCTCGAAACACCATATATTTT.

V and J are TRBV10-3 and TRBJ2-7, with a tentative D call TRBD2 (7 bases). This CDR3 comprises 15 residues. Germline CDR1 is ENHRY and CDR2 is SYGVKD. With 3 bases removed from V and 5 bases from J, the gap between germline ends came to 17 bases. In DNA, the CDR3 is TGTGCCATCAGTGATGGGGGGGGCCTATTGGACGAGCAGTACTTC. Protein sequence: CAISDGGGLLDEQYF.

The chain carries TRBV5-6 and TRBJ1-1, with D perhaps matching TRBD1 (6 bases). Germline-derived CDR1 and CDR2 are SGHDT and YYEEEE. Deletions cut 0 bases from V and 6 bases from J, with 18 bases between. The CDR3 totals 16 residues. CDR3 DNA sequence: TGTGCCAGCAGCTTGGGTTATCTTGACAGGACCGCTGAAGCTTTCTTT. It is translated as CASSLGYLDRTAEAFF.

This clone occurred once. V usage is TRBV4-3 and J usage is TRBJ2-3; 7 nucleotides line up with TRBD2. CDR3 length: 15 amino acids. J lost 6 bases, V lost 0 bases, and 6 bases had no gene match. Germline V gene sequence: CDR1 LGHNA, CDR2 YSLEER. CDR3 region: CASSQEKRDGDTQYF. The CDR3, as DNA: TGCGCCAGCAGCCAAGAAAAGCGGGACGGGGATACGCAGTATTTT.

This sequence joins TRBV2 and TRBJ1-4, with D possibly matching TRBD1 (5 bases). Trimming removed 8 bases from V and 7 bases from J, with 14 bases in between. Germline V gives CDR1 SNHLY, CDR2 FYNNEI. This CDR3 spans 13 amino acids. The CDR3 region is CASSYRQGEKLFF. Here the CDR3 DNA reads TGTGCCAGCTCCTATAGGCAGGGTGAAAAACTGTTTTTT.

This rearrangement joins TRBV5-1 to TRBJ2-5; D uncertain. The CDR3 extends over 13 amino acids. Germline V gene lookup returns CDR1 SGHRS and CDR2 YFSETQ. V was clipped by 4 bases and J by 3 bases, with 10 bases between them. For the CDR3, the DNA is TGCGCCAGCAGCCTCGGCCGGGAAGAGACCCAGTACTTC. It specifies CASSLGREETQYF.

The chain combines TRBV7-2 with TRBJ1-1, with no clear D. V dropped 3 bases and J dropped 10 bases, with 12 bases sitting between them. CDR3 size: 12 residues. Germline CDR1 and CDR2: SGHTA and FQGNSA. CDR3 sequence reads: CASSLAKQVAFF. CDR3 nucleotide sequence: TGTGCCAGCAGCTTGGCGAAGCAGGTAGCTTTCTTT.

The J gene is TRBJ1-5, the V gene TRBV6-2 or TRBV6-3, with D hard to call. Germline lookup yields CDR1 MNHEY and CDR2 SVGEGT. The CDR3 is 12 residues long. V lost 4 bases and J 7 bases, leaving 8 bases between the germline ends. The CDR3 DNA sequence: TGTGCCAGCAGTTCCCCGGGGCAGCCCCAGCATTTT. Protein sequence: CASSSPGQPQHF.

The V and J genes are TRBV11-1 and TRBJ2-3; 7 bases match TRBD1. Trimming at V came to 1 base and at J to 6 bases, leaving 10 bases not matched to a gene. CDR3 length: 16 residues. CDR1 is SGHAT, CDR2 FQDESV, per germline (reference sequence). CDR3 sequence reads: CASSLGDRAGRDTQYF. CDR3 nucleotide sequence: TGTGCCAGCAGCTTAGGAGACAGGGCTGGTCGGGATACGCAGTATTTT.

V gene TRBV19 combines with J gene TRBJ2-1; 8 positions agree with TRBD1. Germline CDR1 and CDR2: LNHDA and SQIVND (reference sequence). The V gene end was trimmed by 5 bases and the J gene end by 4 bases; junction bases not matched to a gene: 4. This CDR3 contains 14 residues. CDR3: CASSSRDRYNEQFF. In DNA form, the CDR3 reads TGTGCCAGTAGTTCCCGGGACAGGTACAATGAGCAGTTCTTC.

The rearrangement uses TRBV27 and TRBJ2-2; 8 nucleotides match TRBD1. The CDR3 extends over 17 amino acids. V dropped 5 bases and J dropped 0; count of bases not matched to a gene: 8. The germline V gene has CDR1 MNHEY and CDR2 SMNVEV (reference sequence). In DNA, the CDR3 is TGTGCCAGCAGTCGACAGGGGCGACTTTCGAACACCGGGGAGCTGTTTTTT. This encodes CASSRQGRLSNTGELFF.

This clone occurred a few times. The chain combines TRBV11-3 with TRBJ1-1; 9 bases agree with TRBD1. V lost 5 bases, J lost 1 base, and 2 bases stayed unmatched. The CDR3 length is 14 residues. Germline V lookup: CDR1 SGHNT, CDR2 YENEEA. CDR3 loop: CASSLGQGNTEAFF. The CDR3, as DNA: TGTGCCAGCAGCCTGGGACAGGGGAACACTGAAGCTTTCTTT. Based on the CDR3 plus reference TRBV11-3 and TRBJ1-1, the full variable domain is EAGVVQSPRYKIIEKKQPVAFWCNPISGHNTLYWYLQNLGQGPELLIRYENEEAVDDSQLPKDRFSAERLKGVDSTLKIQPAELGDSAVYLCASSLGQGNTEAFFGQGTRLTVV.

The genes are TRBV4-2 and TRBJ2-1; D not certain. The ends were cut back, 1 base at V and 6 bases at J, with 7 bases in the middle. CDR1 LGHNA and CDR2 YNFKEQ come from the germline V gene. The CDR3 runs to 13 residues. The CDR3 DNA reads TGTGCCAGCAGCCAAGGAACCAGCAATGAGCAGTTCTTC. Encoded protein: CASSQGTSNEQFF.

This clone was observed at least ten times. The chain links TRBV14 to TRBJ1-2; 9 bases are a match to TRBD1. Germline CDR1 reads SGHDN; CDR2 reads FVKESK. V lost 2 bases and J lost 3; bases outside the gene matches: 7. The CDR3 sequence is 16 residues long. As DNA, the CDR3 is TGTGCCAGCAGCCAACTGGGGGGACAGGGATACTATGGCTACACCTTC. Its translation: CASSQLGGQGYYGYTF.

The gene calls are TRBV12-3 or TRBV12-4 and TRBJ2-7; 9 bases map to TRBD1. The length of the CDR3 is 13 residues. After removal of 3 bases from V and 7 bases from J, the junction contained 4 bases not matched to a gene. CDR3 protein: CASSFTGGGEQYF. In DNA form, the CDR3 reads TGTGCCAGCAGTTTCACAGGGGGCGGGGAGCAGTACTTC.

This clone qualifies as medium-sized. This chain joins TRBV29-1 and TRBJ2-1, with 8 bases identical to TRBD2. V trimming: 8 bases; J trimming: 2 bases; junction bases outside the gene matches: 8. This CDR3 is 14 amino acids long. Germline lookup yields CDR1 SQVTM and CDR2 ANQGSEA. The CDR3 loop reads CSSAGVSTYNEQFF. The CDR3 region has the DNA TGCAGCTCAGCGGGAGTCTCCACCTACAATGAGCAGTTCTTC.

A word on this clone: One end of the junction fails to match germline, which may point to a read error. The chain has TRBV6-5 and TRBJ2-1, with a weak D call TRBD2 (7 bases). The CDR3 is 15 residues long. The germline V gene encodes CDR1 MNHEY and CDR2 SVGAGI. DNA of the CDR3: TGTGCCAACGCGGTTGGAGGGGGGGGCTACGATGAGCAGTTCTTC. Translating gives CANAVGGGGYDEQFF.

The chain's CDR3 is CASSSRTGVEYGYTF. CDR3 sequence (DNA): TGTGCCAGCAGCTCTCGGACAGGTGTGGAGTATGGCTACACCTTC. V is TRBV11-3 and J is TRBJ1-2, with 7 bases identical to TRBD1. CDR1 is SGHNT, CDR2 YENEEA, per germline. The J segment lost 5 bases and the V segment lost 4 bases, leaving 10 bases of the junction unmatched. This CDR3 contains 15 residues.

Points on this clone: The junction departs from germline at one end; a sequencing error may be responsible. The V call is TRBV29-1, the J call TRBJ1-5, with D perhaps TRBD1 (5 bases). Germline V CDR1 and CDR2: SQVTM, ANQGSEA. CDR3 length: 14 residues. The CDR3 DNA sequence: TGCAGCGTTAACCAGGGAAGTGGTAATCAGCCCAAGAATTTT. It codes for CSVNQGSGNQPKNF.

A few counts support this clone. For the CDR3, the DNA is TGTGCCAGCAGCTTGGGTCGGGGGAGCCACAATGAGCAGTTCTTC. This encodes CASSLGRGSHNEQFF. The chain is built from TRBV5-4 and TRBJ2-1; D is possibly TRBD2 (6 bases). Germline V gives CDR1 SGHNT, CDR2 YYREEE (reference sequence). The V and J ends lost 0 bases and 5 bases respectively, with 12 bases between them. The CDR3 spans 15 residues.